These T cell receptor beta chains were read from a single sample in a study of T cells in Graves' hyperthyroidism and ophthalmopathy. TCRdb re-called the multiplex PCR reads through MiXCR, storing one row per CDR3 protein. The data hold about 580,000 distinct CDR3 sequences, with about 15% observed a single time. Sequenced: blood. The receptors derive from a woman in her 30s with Graves' hyperthyroidism that later progressed to Graves' ophthalmopathy. CDR3s include the opening cysteine and the closing phenylalanine or tryptophan. A D gene is named only where the DNA matches it firmly. Only some rows state a clone size, as once, few, many or a class for expanded clones.

CDR3	DNA	size	D	V	J
CASSLEAGAAGEQFF	TGTGCCAGCAGTTTAGAAGCGGGAGCGGCAGGGGAGCAGTTCTTC	few	TRBD2	TRBV12-3/TRBV12-4	TRBJ2-1
CASRTSGTRGEQYF	TGTGCCAGCAGAACGTCCGGGACTAGAGGTGAGCAGTACTTC	many	TRBD2	TRBV12-3/TRBV12-4	TRBJ2-7
CASSLRRALYGYTF	TGTGCCAGCAGTTTACGCAGGGCCCTCTATGGCTACACCTTC	many	NA	TRBV28	TRBJ1-2
CASREGEKLFF	TGTGCCAGCAGGGAGGGTGAAAAACTGTTTTTT	few	NA	TRBV7-9	TRBJ1-4
CASSPQVRANTEAFF	TGTGCCAGCTCACCACAGGTACGGGCGAACACTGAAGCTTTCTTT	few	NA	TRBV18	TRBJ1-1
CASSLEGGGSPLHF	TGTGCCAGCAGTTTAGAGGGCGGGGGTTCACCCCTCCACTTT	NA	NA	TRBV12-3/TRBV12-4	TRBJ1-6
CASSSPSGGELFF	TGTGCCAGCAGCTCCCCGAGTGGCGGGGAGCTGTTTTTT	many	NA	TRBV7-3	TRBJ2-2
CAVAKGGNTEAFF	TGCGCGGTAGCCAAGGGCGGGAACACTGAAGCTTTCTTT	many	NA	TRBV19	TRBJ1-1
CATSRATGVRPGELFF	TGTGCCACCAGCAGAGCTACCGGGGTGAGACCCGGGGAGCTGTTTTTT	many	NA	TRBV15	TRBJ2-2
CAWEKMNTEAFF	TGTGCCTGGGAGAAGATGAACACTGAAGCTTTCTTT	many	NA	TRBV30	TRBJ1-1
CASGLFGTSGPPSSYNEQFF	TGTGCTAGTGGTTTGTTTGGGACTAGCGGGCCTCCTAGCTCCTACAATGAGCAGTTCTTC	many	TRBD2	TRBV12-5	TRBJ2-1
CASRISNQGTGNTIYF	TGTGCCAGCAGGATTTCCAATCAGGGTACTGGAAACACCATATATTTT	NA	NA	TRBV12-3/TRBV12-4	TRBJ1-3
CSAREAANTEAFF	TGCAGTGCTAGAGAGGCGGCGAACACTGAAGCTTTCTTT	many	NA	TRBV20-1	TRBJ1-1
CASSSSAAGGYEQYF	TGTGCCAGCAGTTCCTCGGCAGCGGGAGGGTACGAGCAGTACTTC	many	TRBD2	TRBV12-3/TRBV12-4	TRBJ2-7
CAWGRTRRGAASTDTQYF	TGTGCCTGGGGCCGCACTCGTCGGGGGGCGGCTAGCACAGATACGCAGTATTTT	NA	NA	TRBV30	TRBJ2-3
CASSTSSGSLYEQYF	TGTGCCAGTAGTACCTCTAGCGGGAGCCTTTACGAGCAGTACTTC	many	TRBD2	TRBV19	TRBJ2-7
CASSLDSLLNEQFF	TGTGCCAGCTCACTGGACTCATTACTCAATGAGCAGTTCTTC	many	NA	TRBV18	TRBJ2-1
CASRVGYEQYF	TGTGCCAGCAGAGTCGGATACGAGCAGTACTTC	many	NA	TRBV27	TRBJ2-7
CASMGAPVYNEQFF	TGTGCCAGCATGGGGGCCCCCGTCTACAATGAGCAGTTCTTC	NA	NA	TRBV6-1	TRBJ2-1
CASSLKGSGSNTGELFF	TGTGCCAGCAGTCTTAAAGGTAGTGGGTCGAACACCGGGGAGCTGTTTTTT	many	NA	TRBV5-5	TRBJ2-2
CASTGTSGSRVDTQYF	TGTGCCAGCACCGGGACTAGCGGGAGTAGGGTAGATACGCAGTATTTT	once	TRBD2	TRBV6-2/TRBV6-3	TRBJ2-3
CASSDGGTSGNNEQFF	TGTGCCAGCAGCGATGGAGGGACTAGCGGCAACAATGAGCAGTTCTTC	many	TRBD2	TRBV9	TRBJ2-1
CASSPPPQGGSEAFF	TGTGCCAGCAGTCCACCCCCACAGGGGGGGTCTGAAGCTTTCTTT	few	TRBD1	TRBV27	TRBJ1-1
CASGGQGFYNEQFF	TGCGCCAGTGGGGGACAGGGTTTCTACAATGAGCAGTTCTTC	NA	TRBD1	TRBV10-2	TRBJ2-1
CSASSPNGLYNEQFF	TGCAGTGCTAGCTCCCCTAACGGGCTTTACAATGAGCAGTTCTTC	NA	NA	TRBV20-1	TRBJ2-1
CASSDRKDTYNTDTQYF	TGCGCCAGCAGTGACCGAAAAGACACATATAACACAGATACGCAGTATTTT	many	NA	TRBV10-1	TRBJ2-3
CASSYRGSSPYNEQFF	TGTGCCAGCAGTTACCGGGGGTCTTCCCCCTACAATGAGCAGTTCTTC	NA	NA	TRBV6-6	TRBJ2-1
CSAPLGVQETQYF	TGCAGTGCTCCCCTGGGGGTACAAGAGACCCAGTACTTC	NA	NA	TRBV20-1	TRBJ2-5
CASRSREINQPQHF	TGTGCCAGTAGATCCAGGGAGATCAATCAGCCCCAGCATTTT	few	NA	TRBV19	TRBJ1-5
CASSPLFLRGRMNTEAFF	TGTGCCAGTAGCCCCCTGTTTCTCCGGGGCAGGATGAACACTGAAGCTTTCTTT	many	NA	TRBV19	TRBJ1-1
CASSTAPGTAEFSYGEKLFF	TGTGCCAGTAGTACCGCCCCCGGGACGGCCGAATTTTCCTACGGTGAAAAACTGTTTTTT	many	NA	TRBV19	TRBJ1-4
CASSLYGRTYEQYF	TGTGCCAGCAGTTTATACGGCAGGACTTACGAGCAGTACTTC	many	NA	TRBV12-3/TRBV12-4	TRBJ2-7
CATSDPTFF	TGTGCCACCAGTGACCCCACGTTTTTT	NA	NA	TRBV24-1	TRBJ1-4
CASSFEALETQYF	TGTGCCAGCAGCTTTGAAGCTTTGGAGACCCAGTACTTC	few	NA	TRBV7-9	TRBJ2-5
CASETSGTTDTQYF	TGTGCCAGCGAAACTAGCGGGACGACAGATACGCAGTATTTT	many	TRBD2	TRBV28	TRBJ2-3
CASSWPDPYGYTF	TGTGCCAGCAGTTGGCCTGACCCCTATGGCTACACCTTC	many	NA	TRBV12-3/TRBV12-4	TRBJ1-2
CASSEFLGGLREKLFF	TGTGCCAGCAGTGAATTTTTGGGGGGTCTGCGAGAAAAACTGTTTTTT	NA	NA	TRBV25-1	TRBJ1-4
CASSARLSGVWDNEQFF	TGTGCCAGCAGCGCACGCCTCTCGGGAGTTTGGGACAATGAGCAGTTCTTC	NA	NA	TRBV9	TRBJ2-1
CAWSAGHPAYEQYF	TGTGCCTGGAGTGCGGGACACCCTGCCTACGAGCAGTACTTC	many	NA	TRBV30	TRBJ2-7
CASSLVLAGAGGELFF	TGTGCCAGCAGTTTAGTACTAGCGGGAGCGGGCGGGGAGCTGTTTTTT	many	TRBD2	TRBV28	TRBJ2-2
CASNTRGDDGYTF	TGTGCCAGCAATACCCGGGGGGACGATGGCTACACCTTC	NA	NA	TRBV6-1	TRBJ1-2
CASSIAVGARNTEAFF	TGTGCCAGTAGTATAGCAGTGGGGGCTAGGAACACTGAAGCTTTCTTT	NA	NA	TRBV19	TRBJ1-1
CASRGSGSRTGELFF	TGTGCCAGCAGGGGTAGCGGGAGTCGAACCGGGGAGCTGTTTTTT	many	TRBD2	TRBV12-3/TRBV12-4	TRBJ2-2